These 2 T cell receptor beta chains were all obtained from the same sample, sequenced in a study of technical replicates of blood from a few donors. Method: immunoSEQ multiplex PCR; TCRdb's copy keeps in-frame clones and lacks some. The top ten clones hold 0.34% of a sample with about 100,000 clones, 95% of them seen once. Sequenced material: T cells isolated from PBMCs. All receptors come from a human donor in good health.

V gene TRBV6-5 combines with J gene TRBJ1-1, with D perhaps matching TRBD1 (6 bases). Germline V gene lookup returns CDR1 MNHEY and CDR2 SVGAGI. The CDR3 has 12 amino acids. Trimming removed 5 bases at V and 4 bases at J, with 8 bases between. The CDR3 sequence: CASSTGTTEAFF. CDR3 DNA: TGTGCCAGCAGTACAGGGACCACTGAAGCTTTCTTT.

This sequence joins TRBV10-3 and TRBJ2-5; TRBD2 is a possible D gene (5 bases). The CDR3 spans 15 residues. Germline CDR1 ENHRY, CDR2 SYGVKD. Trimming shortened V by 8 bases and J by 1 base, and 17 bases separated the two germline ends. The CDR3 bases are TGTGCCATCGGTGGTCGTTCGGAGGCCCAAGAGACCCAGTACTTC. Amino acids: CAIGGRSEAQETQYF.